These 15 T cell receptor beta chains came from one sample sequenced in a study of spatial heterogeneity in lung cancer. The time point is: sample taken at primary tumor resection. Unsorted whole RNA of tumor, nontumor lung or frozen PBMC was sequenced. Using its own MiXCR run on the 5' RACE reads, TCRdb lists one record per CDR3 protein. The sample yields roughly 80,000 distinct CDR3 sequences, roughly an eighth seen once. Sequencing was performed on PBMCs, taken at surgery. The receptors were gathered from a male donor with early-stage non-small cell lung cancer.

This clonotype has a count of ten or more. The CDR3 sequence is CASSSMTANTEAFF. The CDR3 DNA sequence: TGCGCCAGCAGCTCCATGACAGCGAACACTGAAGCTTTCTTT. The chain has TRBV5-1 and TRBJ1-1; a weak D match, TRBD1 (5 bases). Germline CDR1 reads SGHRS; CDR2 reads YFSETQ. V lost 3 bases to trimming and J lost 1 base, with 10 bases between them. The CDR3 extends over 14 amino acids.

In its sample, this clonotype was seen many times. This sequence joins TRBV19 and TRBJ1-1, with TRBD1 identical over 7 bases. Germline values: CDR1 LNHDA, CDR2 SQIVND (reference sequence). Losses at the gene ends were 0 bases for V and 0 bases for J; bases not matched to a gene: 1. The CDR3 has 15 residues. CDR3 loop: CASSIDDRVNTEAFF. As DNA, the CDR3 is TGTGCCAGTAGTATAGATGACAGGGTGAACACTGAAGCTTTCTTT.

This clonotype was seen more than once but under ten times. The genes are TRBV7-2 and TRBJ1-5; TRBD1 might be the D (6 bases). V was shortened by 2 bases and J by 7 bases, with 18 bases between the two germline ends. The germline gives CDR1 SGHTA, CDR2 FQGNSA. The CDR3 has 16 amino acids. The CDR3 region is CASSLSVPGARQPQHF. The DNA for the CDR3 is TGTGCCAGCAGCTTATCAGTTCCGGGGGCACGACAGCCCCAGCATTTT.

The DNA of the CDR3 is TGTGCCAGCAGATCTCCGAGCGGGAGGTCTCAAGAGACCCAGTACTTC. Translated: CASRSPSGRSQETQYF. This chain connects TRBV28 to TRBJ2-5; 9 bases map to TRBD2. V was pared by 6 bases and J by 2 bases, with 10 bases of the junction left unmatched. From germline, CDR1 is MDHEN and CDR2 SYDVKM. The CDR3 has 16 amino acids.

V usage is TRBV6-5 and J usage is TRBJ1-1, with 9 bases fitting TRBD1. In germline, CDR1 is MNHEY, CDR2 SVGAGI. V trimming: 6 bases; J trimming: 5 bases; junction bases outside the gene matches: 4. There are 13 residues in the CDR3. DNA for the CDR3: TGTGCCAGCAGACGGGACAGGGCTACTGAAGCTTTCTTT. This encodes CASRRDRATEAFF.

Ten or more counts support this clonotype. V is TRBV12-3 or TRBV12-4 and J is TRBJ1-3; D may be TRBD1 (5 bases). The CDR3 runs 16 residues. Trimming pared 2 bases from V and 0 bases from J, leaving 11 bases between. The CDR3 is CASSLSRQSSGNTIYF. DNA for the CDR3: TGTGCCAGCAGTTTATCTCGACAGAGCTCTGGAAACACCATATATTTT.

The chain combines TRBV5-6 with TRBJ2-7; D may match TRBD1 or TRBD2 (5 bases each). Trimming took 3 bases from V and 2 from J, leaving 9 bases between them. The length of the CDR3 is 13 residues. Per germline, CDR1 SGHDT and CDR2 YYEEEE. The CDR3 sequence: CASSSGRAYEQYF. The DNA for the CDR3 is TGTGCCAGCAGCTCGGGACGGGCCTACGAGCAGTACTTC.

This clonotype came up a few times. The V call is TRBV2, the J call TRBJ1-5; D may be TRBD1 (5 bases). The CDR3 loop spans 16 amino acids. V lost 2 bases and J lost 2, with 13 bases in between. Germline V CDR1 and CDR2: SNHLY, FYNNEI. This CDR3 reads CASSENGGGGNQPQHF. The CDR3 DNA sequence: TGTGCCAGCAGTGAAAATGGGGGGGGAGGCAATCAGCCCCAGCATTTT.

This clonotype was observed a few times. The rearrangement uses TRBV7-9 and TRBJ2-4, with 9 nucleotides matching TRBD1. The CDR3 sequence is 15 residues long. Trimming took 5 bases from V and 9 from J; bases not matched to a gene: 11. Germline values: CDR1 SEHNR, CDR2 FQNEAQ (reference sequence). The CDR3, as DNA: TGTGCCAGCAGCCCAGGGGACAGGGCTGATCCCATTCAGTACTTC. Its protein product is CASSPGDRADPIQYF.

This clonotype was counted only a few times. The chain employs TRBV2 and TRBJ1-1, with D perhaps matching TRBD1 (6 bases). Germline lookup yields CDR1 SNHLY and CDR2 FYNNEI. The CDR3 totals 15 residues. V was shortened by 3 bases and J by 1 base, with 12 bases between the two germline ends. CDR3 in amino acids: CASSDPTTGNTEAFF. The CDR3 bases are TGTGCCAGCAGTGACCCAACGACAGGGAACACTGAAGCTTTCTTT.

Many counts were recorded for this clonotype. The chain is built from TRBV7-9 and TRBJ1-1; 7 bases map to TRBD1. Losses at the gene ends were 2 bases for V and 1 base for J; bases not matched to a gene: 4. Germline V lookup: CDR1 SEHNR, CDR2 FQNEAQ (reference sequence). The CDR3 extends over 15 amino acids. CDR3: CASSLRGTANTEAFF. The CDR3 bases are TGTGCCAGCAGCTTACGGGGGACAGCGAACACTGAAGCTTTCTTT.

This clonotype is large by share. The V gene is TRBV29-1, the J gene TRBJ2-1, with D possibly matching TRBD1 (6 bases). Germline CDR1 is SQVTM and CDR2 is ANQGSEA. The CDR3 has 11 residues. Deletions cut 5 bases from V and 7 bases from J, with 9 bases between. The CDR3 region has the DNA TGCAGCGTTAAACAGGGAAATGAGCAGTTCTTC. Protein: CSVKQGNEQFF.

This clonotype appeared a few times. The chain combines TRBV5-1 with TRBJ2-5, with TRBD2 identical over 14 bases. In germline, CDR1 is SGHRS, CDR2 YFSETQ. V was clipped by 2 bases and J by 3 bases; unmatched bases: 9. CDR3 length: 18 residues. The CDR3 nucleotides are TGCGCCAGCAGCTTTGAGGGACTAGCGGGGGCCTCCAAAGAGACCCAGTACTTC. Translated: CASSFEGLAGASKETQYF. Full variable domain (rest looked up from reference TRBV5-1 and TRBJ2-5): KAGVTQTPRYLIKTRGQQVTLSCSPISGHRSVSWYQQTPGQGLQFLFEYFSETQRNKGNFPGRFSGRQFSNSRSEMNVSTLELGDSALYLCASSFEGLAGASKETQYFGPGTRLLVL.

This clonotype has only a few counts. This chain uses TRBV12-3 or TRBV12-4 with TRBJ1-2; 9 bases agree with TRBD1. V was pared by 5 bases and J by 4 bases, with 8 bases of the junction left unmatched. This CDR3 is built from 15 residues. The CDR3 nucleotides read TGTGCCAGCAGTCCGGACAGGGGTCGGGGCTATGGCTACACCTTC. Amino acids: CASSPDRGRGYGYTF.

This clonotype was counted many times. The chain carries TRBV20-1 and TRBJ2-1; D is possibly TRBD1 or TRBD2 (6 bases each). This CDR3 spans 14 amino acids. The germline gives CDR1 DFQATT, CDR2 SNEGSKA (reference sequence). V was cut by 3 bases and J by 0 bases, with 9 bases left in between. The chain's CDR3 is CSARGGLSYNEQFF. As DNA, the CDR3 is TGCAGTGCTAGGGGGGGCCTCTCCTACAATGAGCAGTTCTTC.